The 28 T cell receptor beta chains reported below all come from one sample, sequenced in a study of T cell repertoires in cytomegalovirus infection. TCRdb processed the reads anew with MiXCR; each CDR3 protein has one entry. The sample shows approximately 700,000 distinct CDR3 sequences, less than 40% of them seen only once. The specimen sequenced was PBMCs. The receptors were sampled from a human donor in good health (CMV status not recorded). Some clones in this sample may be carry-over from other donors' samples.

The V and J genes are TRBV4-1 and TRBJ2-2; 11 bases line up with TRBD2. The germline CDR1 and CDR2 sequences are MGHRA and YSYEKL. CDR3 length: 17 amino acids. The V segment lost 3 bases and the J segment 5 bases; nucleotides outside the gene matches: 8. DNA of the CDR3: TGCGCCAGCAGCCACGTCACTAGCGGGAGTCGGACCGGGGAGCTGTTTTTT. Translated: CASSHVTSGSRTGELFF.

V and J are TRBV2 and TRBJ1-2; D perhaps matches TRBD1 (5 bases). CDR3 length: 13 amino acids. Germline CDR1 and CDR2: SNHLY and FYNNEI. The V end lost 4 bases, the J end lost 7 bases, and 13 bases lay between the germline ends. CDR3 protein: CASSVDSASGYTF. CDR3 DNA sequence: TGTGCCAGCAGTGTCGACAGTGCTTCTGGCTACACCTTC.

The chain is built from TRBV7-9 and TRBJ2-3, with D possibly matching TRBD2 (5 bases). The CDR3 runs 14 residues. Trimming pared 5 bases from V and 4 bases from J, leaving 13 bases between. Germline V gives CDR1 SEHNR, CDR2 FQNEAQ (reference sequence). The CDR3 spells CASSPRGTADTQYF. In DNA, the CDR3 is TGTGCCAGCAGCCCCCGGGGAACCGCAGATACGCAGTATTTT.

The chain employs TRBV28 and TRBJ1-6, with D possibly matching TRBD1 (6 bases). The CDR3 sequence is 13 residues long. Deletions cut 6 bases from V and 9 bases from J, with 12 bases between. Per germline, CDR1 MDHEN and CDR2 SYDVKM. The CDR3 region has the DNA TGTGCCAGCAGGGGGGCGGGGGTTTCACCCCTCCACTTT. It codes for CASRGAGVSPLHF.

This clonotype appeared a few times. The chain uses TRBV6-5 and TRBJ2-6, with 7 nucleotides matching TRBD2. V was pared by 8 bases and J by 4 bases, with 2 bases of the junction left unmatched. This CDR3 region has 13 residues. CDR1 is MNHEY and CDR2 is SVGAGI in the germline V gene. The CDR3 sequence: CASGAGGANVLTF. CDR3 DNA sequence: TGTGCCAGCGGAGCGGGGGGGGCCAACGTCCTGACTTTC.

This clonotype turned up a few times. This chain joins TRBV11-1 and TRBJ2-4; 9 nucleotides line up with TRBD2. Germline V gives CDR1 SGHAT, CDR2 FQDESV (reference sequence). V lost 6 bases to trimming and J lost 0 bases; unmatched junction nucleotides: 9. The CDR3 covers 17 residues. In DNA, the CDR3 is TGTGCCAGCAGAGGGACTAGCAACTCAACAGCCAAAAACATTCAGTACTTC. As protein: CASRGTSNSTAKNIQYF.

This clonotype was counted only a few times. The chain is built from TRBV7-2 and TRBJ1-4; 9 bases line up with TRBD1. Germline CDR1 is SGHTA and CDR2 is FQGNSA. CDR3 length equals 16 residues. The trim removed 6 bases at V and 3 bases at J, leaving 8 bases unmatched. CDR3 in amino acids: CASSRQGGLSNEKLFF. As DNA, the CDR3 is TGTGCCAGCAGTAGACAGGGGGGGCTTTCTAATGAAAAACTGTTTTTT.

The chain couples TRBV11-2 to TRBJ2-3; D is possibly TRBD1 (6 bases). Looked up from germline, CDR1 is SGHAT and CDR2 is FQNNGV. Deletions cut 3 bases from V and 0 bases from J, with 13 bases between. The CDR3 is 16 amino acids. The CDR3 DNA sequence: TGTGCCAGCAGCTTTAAACAGGGTTACAGCACAGATACGCAGTATTTT. It yields the protein CASSFKQGYSTDTQYF.

The gene calls are TRBV6-1 and TRBJ2-7; no reliable D call. The CDR3 has 13 residues. Germline lookup yields CDR1 MNHNS and CDR2 SASEGT. Trimming removed 2 bases from V and 0 bases from J, with 5 bases in between. CDR3 bases: TGTGCCAGCAGTGAACGGCCCTCCTACGAGCAGTACTTC. Translated: CASSERPSYEQYF.

This clonotype was seen more than once but under ten times. This chain links TRBV12-3 or TRBV12-4 with TRBJ2-1; maybe TRBD2 (5 bases). CDR3 length: 14 residues. Trimming removed 2 bases from V and 5 bases from J, with 10 bases in between. CDR3 DNA sequence: TGTGCCAGCAGTTTAAGGGCGGGCGACAATGAGCAGTTCTTC. As protein: CASSLRAGDNEQFF.

The count of this clonotype is one. The chain joins TRBV12-3 or TRBV12-4 to TRBJ1-5; D gene uncertain. This CDR3 is 15 amino acids long. V lost 0 bases, J lost 1 base, and 7 bases lay in between. The CDR3 nucleotides read TGTGCCAGCAGTTTAGCCCCTCAGAGCAATCAGCCCCAGCATTTT. It codes for CASSLAPQSNQPQHF.

This rearrangement joins TRBV6-8 to TRBJ1-5, with D uncertain. Trimming took off 0 bases at V and 5 bases at J, with 8 bases between the two ends. Germline V lookup: CDR1 MNHGY, CDR2 SAAAGT. The CDR3 is 14 residues long. The CDR3: CASSYSEGYQPQHF. CDR3 DNA: TGTGCCAGCAGTTACTCAGAGGGTTATCAGCCCCAGCATTTT.

Comment on this clonotype: Mismatch with germline at one junction end may stem from a read error. The rearrangement joins TRBV5-6 to TRBJ2-3, with D perhaps matching TRBD2 (6 bases). This CDR3 has 11 amino acids. Germline V lookup: CDR1 SGHDT, CDR2 YYEEEE. DNA for the CDR3: TGTGCCAGCAGCTTGGAACGGGAGCGGCATTTT. This translates into CASSLERERHF.

This rearrangement joins TRBV20-1 to TRBJ2-7, with D perhaps TRBD1 (6 bases). Trimming removed 5 bases from V and 3 bases from J, with 20 bases in between. The V gene's germline CDR1 is DFQATT and CDR2 SNEGSKA (reference sequence). The CDR3 spans 15 residues. As DNA, the CDR3 is TGCAGTGCTTTCATCGGACAGCCTAGAGGCTACGAGCAGTACTTC. Translating it yields CSAFIGQPRGYEQYF.

This clonotype appeared a few times. V gene TRBV28 combines with J gene TRBJ2-7; 10 bases are shared with TRBD1. This CDR3 is built from 14 residues. The germline V gene encodes CDR1 MDHEN and CDR2 SYDVKM. V trimming: 10 bases; J trimming: 2 bases; junction bases outside the gene matches: 8. The CDR3 loop reads CATQAGQGTYEQYF. The CDR3 nucleotides are TGTGCCACCCAGGCGGGACAGGGGACCTACGAGCAGTACTTC.

The chain recombines TRBV10-3 with TRBJ1-2; 7 bases are shared with TRBD1. CDR3 size: 15 residues. The V gene's germline CDR1 is ENHRY and CDR2 SYGVKD. V was pared by 6 bases and J by 5 bases, with 12 bases of the junction left unmatched. CDR3 amino acids: CAIRPLQGELYGYTF. The CDR3 DNA reads TGTGCCATCAGGCCATTGCAGGGGGAACTGTATGGCTACACCTTC.

The chain couples TRBV19 to TRBJ1-1, with D hard to call. The germline V gene has CDR1 LNHDA and CDR2 SQIVND (reference sequence). The ends were cut back, 3 bases at V and 4 bases at J, with 21 bases in the middle. CDR3 length: 17 amino acids. CDR3 residues: CASSIRSVGDFGTEAFF. DNA for the CDR3: TGTGCCAGTAGTATTAGGTCGGTCGGGGATTTTGGCACTGAAGCTTTCTTT.

This chain links TRBV7-9 with TRBJ2-7; the D gene could be TRBD1 or TRBD2 (6 bases each). The CDR3 covers 15 residues. CDR1 SEHNR and CDR2 FQNEAQ come from the germline V gene (reference sequence). V lost 5 bases, J lost 4 bases, and 18 bases lay in between. The CDR3 loop is CASSKGGGTIYEQYF. In DNA, the CDR3 is TGTGCCAGCAGCAAAGGAGGGGGAACCATTTACGAGCAGTACTTC.

The chain carries TRBV28 and TRBJ1-5; the D is unclear. The CDR3 is 13 amino acids. Per the germline V gene, CDR1 is MDHEN and CDR2 is SYDVKM. V was trimmed by 1 base and J by 5 bases, leaving 6 bases between them. CDR3 bases: TGTGCCAGCAGTTTATCCCCACATCAGCCCCAGCATTTT. The encoded protein is CASSLSPHQPQHF.

This clonotype has just a few counts. The V and J genes are TRBV7-8 and TRBJ2-5; a weak D match, TRBD1 (5 bases). Germline V gene lookup returns CDR1 SGHVS and CDR2 FQNEAQ. V shed 5 bases and J shed 1 base, with 11 bases lying between them. The CDR3 extends over 14 amino acids. The CDR3 region has the DNA TGTGCCAGCAGCCCCCGACAGCCCCAAGAGACCCAGTACTTC. This sequence encodes CASSPRQPQETQYF.

This clonotype was picked up a small number of times. The chain is built from TRBV7-6 and TRBJ1-1; D ambiguous. The CDR3 runs 13 residues. V was clipped by 4 bases and J by 2 bases, with 8 bases between them. Germline assignment: CDR1 SGHVS and CDR2 FNYEAQ. This chain's CDR3 is CASSYKLNTEAFF. The CDR3 DNA is TGTGCCAGCAGCTATAAACTCAACACTGAAGCTTTCTTT.

V is TRBV12-3 or TRBV12-4 and J is TRBJ1-1; 7 bases agree with TRBD1. CDR3 length: 14 amino acids. The V segment lost 6 bases and the J segment 1 base; nucleotides outside the gene matches: 5. This chain's CDR3 is CASRAGQQNTEAFF. CDR3 DNA: TGTGCCAGCAGGGCGGGACAGCAGAACACTGAAGCTTTCTTT.

There are a few counts of this clonotype. The chain has TRBV28 and TRBJ1-2; D not resolved. Germline CDR1 and CDR2: MDHEN and SYDVKM. Trimming pared 6 bases from V and 8 bases from J, leaving 16 bases between. The CDR3 has 13 amino acids. The CDR3 region is CASSTFSGLGYTF. The CDR3 DNA reads as TGTGCCAGCAGCACCTTCAGTGGACTGGGCTACACCTTC.

The chain links TRBV19 to TRBJ2-3, with D maybe TRBD2 (5 bases). Germline CDR1 LNHDA, CDR2 SQIVND (reference sequence). The CDR3 loop spans 15 amino acids. V lost 5 bases and J 3 bases, leaving 15 bases between the germline ends. For the CDR3, the DNA is TGTGCCAGTAGTGATCCCGGTACGGGGACAGATACGCAGTATTTT. Residues: CASSDPGTGTDTQYF.

This clonotype was seen a handful of times. V gene TRBV15 combines with J gene TRBJ2-7; 9 bases are a match to TRBD1. Germline assignment: CDR1 LNHNV and CDR2 YYDKDF (reference sequence). V was clipped by 3 bases and J by 5 bases; unmatched bases: 5. The CDR3 is 14 amino acids. This CDR3 reads CATSRRDRAHEQYF. In DNA, the CDR3 is TGTGCCACCAGCAGGCGGGACAGGGCTCACGAGCAGTACTTC.

The chain is built from TRBV6-8 and TRBJ2-1, with 14 nucleotides matching TRBD2. Trimming removed 4 bases from V and 7 bases from J; junction bases left unmatched: 18. There are 20 residues in the CDR3. CDR1 MNHGY and CDR2 SAAAGT come from the germline V gene. CDR3 sequence: CASSSPGTSGSRGFRNEQFF. CDR3 sequence (DNA): TGTGCCAGCAGTTCCCCCGGGACTAGCGGGAGTAGGGGGTTTCGGAATGAGCAGTTCTTC.

This clonotype was detected a few times. The chain couples TRBV28 to TRBJ1-1; TRBD1 might be the D (5 bases). Trimming pared 3 bases from V and 2 bases from J, leaving 13 bases between. The CDR3 consists of 15 residues. Germline V lookup: CDR1 MDHEN, CDR2 SYDVKM. CDR3 nucleotides: TGTGCCAGCAGTTTCTTGGGACGGAGTAACACTGAAGCTTTCTTT. Translation: CASSFLGRSNTEAFF.

This clonotype was recorded a few times. V is TRBV5-6 and J is TRBJ2-2; the D gene is possibly TRBD2 (5 bases). The V gene lost 3 bases and the J gene lost 1 base, with 19 bases spanning the gap. The CDR3 runs 18 residues. The germline V gene has CDR1 SGHDT and CDR2 YYEEEE. The DNA for the CDR3 is TGTGCCAGCAGCTGGAGGTTGTCAGCCCAATTGAACACCGGGGAGCTGTTTTTT. Amino acids: CASSWRLSAQLNTGELFF.